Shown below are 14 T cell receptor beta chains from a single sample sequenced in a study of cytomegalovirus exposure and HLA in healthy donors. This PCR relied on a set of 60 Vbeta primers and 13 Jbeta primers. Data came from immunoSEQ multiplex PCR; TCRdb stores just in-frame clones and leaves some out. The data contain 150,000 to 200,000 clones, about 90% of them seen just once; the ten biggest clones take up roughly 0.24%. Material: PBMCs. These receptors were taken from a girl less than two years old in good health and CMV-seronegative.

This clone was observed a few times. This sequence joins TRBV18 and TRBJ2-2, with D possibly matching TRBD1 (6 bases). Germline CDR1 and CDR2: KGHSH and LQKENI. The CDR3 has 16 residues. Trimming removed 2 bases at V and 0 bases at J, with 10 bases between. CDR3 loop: CASSPGQIANTGELFF. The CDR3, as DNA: TGTGCCAGCTCACCAGGACAGATCGCGAACACCGGGGAGCTGTTTTTT.

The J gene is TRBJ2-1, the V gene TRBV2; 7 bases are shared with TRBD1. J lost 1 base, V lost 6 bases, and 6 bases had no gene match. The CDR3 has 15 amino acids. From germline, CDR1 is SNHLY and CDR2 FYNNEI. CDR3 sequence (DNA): TGTGCCAGCAGGGGGCTGGACAGGTCCTACAATGAGCAGTTCTTC. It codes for CASRGLDRSYNEQFF.

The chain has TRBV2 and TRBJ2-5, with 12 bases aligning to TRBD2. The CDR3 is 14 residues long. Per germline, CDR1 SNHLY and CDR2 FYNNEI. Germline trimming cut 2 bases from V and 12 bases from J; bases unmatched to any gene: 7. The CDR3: CASSEWELAGGKYF. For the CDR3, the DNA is TGTGCCAGCAGTGAATGGGAACTAGCGGGGGGAAAGTACTTC.

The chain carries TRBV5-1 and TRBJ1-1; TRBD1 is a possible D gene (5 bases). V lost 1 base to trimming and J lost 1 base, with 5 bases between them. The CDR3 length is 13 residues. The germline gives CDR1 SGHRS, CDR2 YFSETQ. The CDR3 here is CASSLRGNTEAFF. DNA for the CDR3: TGCGCCAGCAGCTTGAGGGGGAACACTGAAGCTTTCTTT.

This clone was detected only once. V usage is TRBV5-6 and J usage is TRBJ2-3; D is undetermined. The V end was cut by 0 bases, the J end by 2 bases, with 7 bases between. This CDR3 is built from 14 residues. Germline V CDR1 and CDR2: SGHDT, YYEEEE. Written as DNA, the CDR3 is TGTGCCAGCAGCTTGGCCCCCTCCACAGATACGCAGTATTTT. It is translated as CASSLAPSTDTQYF.

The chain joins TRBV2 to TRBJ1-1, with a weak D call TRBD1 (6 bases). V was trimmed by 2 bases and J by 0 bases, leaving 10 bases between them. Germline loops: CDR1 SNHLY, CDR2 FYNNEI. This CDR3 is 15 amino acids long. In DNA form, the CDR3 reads TGTGCCAGCAGTGAATCTGGACAGCTGAACACTGAAGCTTTCTTT. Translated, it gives CASSESGQLNTEAFF.

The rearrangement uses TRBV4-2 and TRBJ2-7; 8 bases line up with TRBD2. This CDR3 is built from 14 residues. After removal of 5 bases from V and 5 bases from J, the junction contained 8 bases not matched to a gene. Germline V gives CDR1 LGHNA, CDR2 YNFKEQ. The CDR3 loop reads CASSEPRTSHEQYF. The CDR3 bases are TGTGCCAGCAGCGAACCTCGGACTAGCCACGAGCAGTACTTC.

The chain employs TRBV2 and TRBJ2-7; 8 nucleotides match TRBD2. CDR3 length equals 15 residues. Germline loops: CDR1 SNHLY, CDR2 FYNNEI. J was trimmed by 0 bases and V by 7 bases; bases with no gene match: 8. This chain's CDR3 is CASTLGSGGSYEQYF. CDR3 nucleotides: TGTGCCAGCACGCTGGGGAGCGGGGGCTCCTACGAGCAGTACTTC.

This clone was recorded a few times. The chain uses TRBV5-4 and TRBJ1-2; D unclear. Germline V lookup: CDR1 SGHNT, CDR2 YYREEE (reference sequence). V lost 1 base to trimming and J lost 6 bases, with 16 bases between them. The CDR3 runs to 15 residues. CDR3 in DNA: TGTGCCAGCAGCTTGTTGCTCTCCCCCACTGATGGCTACACCTTC. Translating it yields CASSLLLSPTDGYTF.

The CDR3 region is CASRTGGLLYEQYF. The CDR3 nucleotides read TGTGCCAGCAGGACAGGGGGGCTCCTATACGAGCAGTACTTC. The chain carries TRBV6-5 and TRBJ2-7; the match to TRBD1 covers 9 bases. There are 14 residues in the CDR3. Unmatched junction bases numbered 7, after V lost 6 bases and J lost 4 bases. Germline-derived CDR1 and CDR2 are MNHEY and SVGAGI.

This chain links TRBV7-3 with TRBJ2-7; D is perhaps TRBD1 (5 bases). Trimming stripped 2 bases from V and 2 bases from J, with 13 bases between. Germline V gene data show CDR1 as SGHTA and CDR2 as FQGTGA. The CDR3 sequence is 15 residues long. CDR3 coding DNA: TGTGCCAGCAGCTTAGGTGGGAAGGGGCCCTACGAGCAGTACTTC. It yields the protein CASSLGGKGPYEQYF.

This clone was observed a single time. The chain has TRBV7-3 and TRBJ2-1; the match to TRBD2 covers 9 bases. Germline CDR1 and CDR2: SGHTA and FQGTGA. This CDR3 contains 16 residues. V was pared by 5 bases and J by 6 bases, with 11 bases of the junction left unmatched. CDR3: CASSPRGAGGANEQFF. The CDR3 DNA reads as TGTGCCAGCAGCCCCCGGGGAGCGGGGGGCGCCAATGAGCAGTTCTTC.

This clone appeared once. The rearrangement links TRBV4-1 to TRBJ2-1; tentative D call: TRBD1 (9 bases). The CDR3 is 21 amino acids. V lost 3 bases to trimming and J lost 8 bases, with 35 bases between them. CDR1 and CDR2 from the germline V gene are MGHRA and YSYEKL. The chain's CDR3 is CASSQIPGQGLGSGSADEQFF. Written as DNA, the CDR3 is TGCGCCAGCAGCCAGATACCGGGACAGGGACTTGGGAGCGGGAGCGCCGATGAGCAGTTCTTC.

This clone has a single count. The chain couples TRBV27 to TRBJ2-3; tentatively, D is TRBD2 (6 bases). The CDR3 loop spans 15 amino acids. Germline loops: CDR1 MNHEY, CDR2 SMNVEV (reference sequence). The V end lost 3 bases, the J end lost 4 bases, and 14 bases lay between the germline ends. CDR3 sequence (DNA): TGTGCCAGCAGTTTGCACAGAGAGCGGGCAGATACGCAGTATTTT. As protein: CASSLHRERADTQYF.